The T cell receptor (beta chain) described here comes from a study of Ad26.COV2.S vaccination and SARS-CoV-2 variants. Sequenced by immunoSEQ multiplex PCR; TCRdb stores in-frame clones only, minus some. The sample yields more than 300,000 clones, around four fifths seen once. V lost 7 bases, J lost 5 bases, and 16 bases lay in between. Germline V lookup: CDR1 SGDLS, CDR2 YYNGEE. This CDR3 is 14 amino acids long. Treatment reported: 15 to 20 received Ad26.COV2.S at low or high dose, single or two shots; five or six received placebo; per-sample allocation not given. Repertoires come from day 63 after the first vaccine or placebo injection.

The sample was peripheral blood, taken in a trial of Ad26.COV2.S vaccine versus placebo. The receptor was isolated from a person between 18 and 65 years old who received the Ad26.COV2.S COVID-19 vaccine or a placebo. V is TRBV9 and J is TRBJ2-1; possible D gene TRBD1, 6 bases. CDR3 sequence (DNA): TGTGCCAGCCCTTTCCGGGACAAAAACAATGAGCAGTTCTTC. Translating it yields CASPFRDKNNEQFF. Drawing the rest from reference TRBV9 and TRBJ2-1, the complete variable domain is DSGVTQTPKHLITATGQRVTLRCSPRSGDLSVYWYQQSLDQGLQFLIQYYNGEERAKGNILERFSAQQFPDLHSELNLSSLELGDSALYFCASPFRDKNNEQFFGPGTRLTVL.